Described below is a single T cell receptor (beta chain) sequence and its context. The antigen remains undetermined. The primer mix had 60 Vbeta and 13 Jbeta primers. Repertoires were generated with immunoSEQ multiplex PCR, while TCRdb's copy carries only in-frame clones and drops some. This listing includes around 70,000 clones. CDR3 length: 16 residues. V was shortened by 0 bases and J by 6 bases, with 17 bases between the two germline ends. CDR1 and CDR2 (germline): LGHNA, YSLEER. This specimen belongs to a study of cytomegalovirus exposure and HLA in healthy donors. Across the study: Across around 400 genotyped donors, about 86% landed in the Caucasian-associated ancestry cluster.

Study results and limitations: Most CMV-associated TCR beta chains were later found to appear HLA-restricted. Later analysis showed TCR association rates varying by HLA locus, highest for DRB1 and lowest for HLA-C. Under in vitro conditions, three CMV-associated chains were confirmed as specific for CMV antigens.

This clonotype originated in a female donor in good health and CMV-seropositive. The V gene is TRBV4-3, the J gene TRBJ1-2; tentatively, D is TRBD1 (6 bases). What was sequenced was PBMCs. The CDR3 DNA is TGCGCCAGCAGCCAAGATGGGTGGGGGGGCGCTGATGGCTACACCTTC. Protein: CASSQDGWGGADGYTF.